The clone carrying this T cell receptor beta chain has just a few counts. Its specificity is unknown. The data belong to a study of Tregs in tolerant kidney transplant recipients. As for the study in general: Recipient cells were told from donor cells by antibody staining.

The data were produced by immunoSEQ multiplex PCR, yet TCRdb's version contains in-frame clones alone and is incomplete. Of 15,000 to 25,000 clones listed, 50% to 70% are singletons. Germline V gene lookup returns CDR1 SGHNT and CDR2 YYREEE (reference sequence). CDR3 length equals 15 residues. V gave up 4 bases and J gave up 4 bases; unmatched junction bases: 8. The sample comprised Tregs from blood cultured with allogeneic cells. The source of this sequence is a human donor in good health. V is TRBV5-4 and J is TRBJ2-1; 7 nucleotides agree with TRBD2. CDR3 protein: CASSAPGGGYNEQFF. The CDR3 region has the DNA TGTGCCAGCAGCGCCCCTGGGGGGGGTTACAATGAGCAGTTCTTC.